The 26 T cell receptor beta chains in this list originate from one sample, sequenced in a study of T cells after yellow fever vaccination. One entry per CDR3 protein, called by TCRdb with MiXCR from the 5' RACE reads. The sample holds roughly 520,000 distinct CDR3 sequences, around a fifth seen once. Material: PBMCs, obtained less than 25 days after the first yellow fever vaccination. These receptors were collected from a man between 18 and 29 years old who received the YFV17D yellow fever vaccine.

This clonotype occurred a few times. The V gene is TRBV5-1, the J gene TRBJ2-1; D might be TRBD1 or TRBD2, each matching 6 bases. The germline gives CDR1 SGHRS, CDR2 YFSETQ. This CDR3 comprises 15 residues. The V end was cut by 0 bases, the J end by 7 bases, with 14 bases between. CDR3: CASSLAGAWRNEQFF. The CDR3 bases are TGCGCCAGCAGCTTGGCGGGGGCATGGCGAAATGAGCAGTTCTTC. Based on the CDR3 plus reference TRBV5-1 and TRBJ2-1, the full variable domain is KAGVTQTPRYLIKTRGQQVTLSCSPISGHRSVSWYQQTPGQGLQFLFEYFSETQRNKGNFPGRFSGRQFSNSRSEMNVSTLELGDSALYLCASSLAGAWRNEQFFGPGTRLTVL.

This chain connects TRBV5-1 to TRBJ1-2; D is perhaps TRBD1 (6 bases). Germline V gives CDR1 SGHRS, CDR2 YFSETQ. V lost 2 bases and J 4 bases, leaving 12 bases between the germline ends. The CDR3 length is 14 residues. CDR3 sequence: CASSFMQGTYGYTF. The CDR3 nucleotides are TGCGCCAGCAGCTTCATGCAGGGGACCTATGGCTACACCTTC.

The V call is TRBV12-3 or TRBV12-4, the J call TRBJ2-3; TRBD2 might be the D (6 bases). Trimming stripped 8 bases from V and 2 bases from J, with 14 bases between. The CDR3 runs 14 residues. CDR3 in amino acids: CASGPGLSTDTQYF. The CDR3 DNA is TGTGCCAGCGGACCGGGACTCTCCACAGATACGCAGTATTTT.

In its sample, this clonotype was seen a few times. The chain couples TRBV5-5 to TRBJ1-2, with a tentative D call TRBD1 (6 bases). CDR1 SGHKS and CDR2 YYEKEE come from the germline V gene (reference sequence). V was shortened by 8 bases and J by 2 bases, with 16 bases between the two germline ends. This CDR3 contains 14 residues. This chain's CDR3 is CASIGQSTNYGYTF. Here the CDR3 DNA reads TGTGCCAGTATCGGACAGTCGACGAACTATGGCTACACCTTC.

The chain links TRBV7-3 to TRBJ1-5, with D maybe TRBD1 (5 bases). The V gene lost 5 bases and the J gene lost 0 bases, with 20 bases spanning the gap. CDR1 SGHTA and CDR2 FQGTGA come from the germline V gene. This CDR3 has 18 residues. The CDR3 nucleotides read TGTGCCAGCAGCCCGACGGATGGATTGGGGGTTAGCAATCAGCCCCAGCATTTT. Protein: CASSPTDGLGVSNQPQHF.

About this clonotype: Just one base apart from a much larger clone, this may be a read error. J is TRBJ1-6 and V is TRBV20-1; D remains unclear. Trimming took off 2 bases at V and 6 bases at J, with 5 bases between the two ends. This CDR3 is 12 amino acids long. Germline CDR1 reads DFQATT; CDR2 reads SNEGSKA (reference sequence). The CDR3 region is CSARQPNSPLHF. CDR3 DNA sequence: TGCAGTGCTAGACAGCCTAATTCACCCCTCCACTTT.

The chain is built from TRBV6-1 and TRBJ2-3; D unresolved. This CDR3 region has 14 residues. Germline values: CDR1 MNHNS, CDR2 SASEGT. Trimming shortened V by 7 bases and J by 1 base, and 12 bases separated the two germline ends. This chain's CDR3 is CASNRVDRTDTQYF. The DNA of the CDR3 is TGTGCCAGCAATCGCGTCGATCGCACAGATACGCAGTATTTT.

V and J are TRBV28 and TRBJ1-1; D not certain. Germline values: CDR1 MDHEN, CDR2 SYDVKM. The CDR3 covers 11 residues. Trimming cost V 3 bases and J 8 bases, with 7 bases left between them. CDR3 nucleotide sequence: TGTGCCAGCAGTTTTAAGGTAGAAGCTTTCTTT. It specifies CASSFKVEAFF.

V usage is TRBV10-3 and J usage is TRBJ2-5; tentative D call: TRBD1 (5 bases). Between the trimmed V and J ends, which lost 2 bases and 4 bases, there was a span of 8 bases. CDR1 and CDR2 from the germline V gene are ENHRY and SYGVKD. There are 13 residues in the CDR3. The CDR3 protein is CAISEGQGETQYF. The DNA for the CDR3 is TGTGCCATCAGTGAGGGGCAGGGAGAGACCCAGTACTTC.

The V gene is TRBV21-1, the J gene TRBJ1-5; TRBD1 was called by the table and not checked on the DNA. TRBV21-1 is noted as a pseudogene. The CDR3 spans 13 residues. CDR3 region: CADTGGSNQPQHF. The CDR3 nucleotides read TGTGCCGATACAGGGGGTAGCAATCAGCCCCAGCATTTT.

The chain couples TRBV20-1 to TRBJ1-5; 7 nucleotides line up with TRBD1. The CDR3 contains 15 residues. Unmatched junction bases numbered 7, after V lost 3 bases and J lost 2 bases. CDR1 is DFQATT and CDR2 is SNEGSKA in the germline V gene (reference sequence). This CDR3 reads CSAREFDRGNQPQHF. In DNA, the CDR3 is TGCAGTGCTAGGGAATTCGACAGGGGCAATCAGCCCCAGCATTTT.

The rearrangement uses TRBV6-5 and TRBJ1-2; D possibly corresponds to TRBD1 (6 bases). The ends were cut back, 2 bases at V and 1 base at J, with 17 bases in the middle. Germline V lookup: CDR1 MNHEY, CDR2 SVGAGI. The CDR3 consists of 17 residues. CDR3 coding DNA: TGTGCCAGCAGTTACCCCTGGACAGACCCCAGTAACTATGGCTACACCTTC. It is translated as CASSYPWTDPSNYGYTF.

The chain combines TRBV7-2 with TRBJ2-7; TRBD2 might be the D (6 bases). Germline values: CDR1 SGHTA, CDR2 FQGNSA. V was cut by 1 base and J by 4 bases, with 11 bases left in between. There are 14 residues in the CDR3. For the CDR3, the DNA is TGTGCCAGCAGCTTAGGCCGGGAGAATTACGAGCAGTACTTC. It codes for CASSLGRENYEQYF.

This clonotype turned up a few times. The chain recombines TRBV5-4 with TRBJ2-7, with D uncertain. With 0 bases removed from V and 3 bases from J, the gap between germline ends came to 13 bases. The germline gives CDR1 SGHNT, CDR2 YYREEE (reference sequence). This CDR3 is 15 amino acids long. Written as DNA, the CDR3 is TGTGCCAGCAGCTTGGGGGGTAGGGCGGACTACGAGCAGTACTTC. It codes for CASSLGGRADYEQYF.

At least ten counts were recorded for this clonotype. The chain has TRBV10-2 and TRBJ1-2; no clear D. Trimming stripped 0 bases from V and 8 bases from J, with 13 bases between. Germline CDR1 is WSHSY and CDR2 is SAAADI. The CDR3 spans 14 residues. CDR3 nucleotides: TGCGCCAGCAGTGAGTCATGGCCCACCGGGGGCTACACCTTC. It is translated as CASSESWPTGGYTF.

The genes are TRBV5-1 and TRBJ2-5; D possibly corresponds to TRBD2 (6 bases). V lost 1 base to trimming and J lost 6 bases, with 13 bases between them. Germline V CDR1 and CDR2: SGHRS, YFSETQ. The CDR3 is 14 amino acids. DNA for the CDR3: TGCGCCAGCAGCTTGCTTGTCGGAGGGAAGACCCAGTACTTC. It is translated as CASSLLVGGKTQYF.

There are a few counts of this clonotype. DNA of the CDR3: TGTGCCAGCAGTTGGACAGGTCAAATATACGAGCAGTACTTC. This sequence encodes CASSWTGQIYEQYF. The chain links TRBV6-5 to TRBJ2-7; TRBD1 agrees at 7 bases. CDR1 is MNHEY, CDR2 SVGAGI, per germline. V lost 4 bases and J lost 4; bases outside the gene matches: 7. The CDR3 covers 14 residues.

This CDR3 reads CASSATGTGFKETQYF. The CDR3 DNA sequence: TGTGCCAGCAGCGCTACCGGGACAGGGTTTAAAGAGACCCAGTACTTC. V gene TRBV7-9 combines with J gene TRBJ2-5; 9 bases map to TRBD1. The CDR3 runs 16 residues. V shed 5 bases and J 3 bases; nucleotides not matched to a gene: 10. Germline V gene data show CDR1 as SEHNR and CDR2 as FQNEAQ (reference sequence).

The chain links TRBV20-1 to TRBJ2-3, with 8 bases matching TRBD2. The junction had 10 bases not matched to a gene; V was cut back by 5 bases and J by 3 bases. The CDR3 length is 15 residues. CDR1 and CDR2 from the germline V gene are DFQATT and SNEGSKA (reference sequence). The CDR3 protein is CSAVPGTRGTDTQYF. Here the CDR3 DNA reads TGCAGTGCTGTCCCCGGGACTAGGGGAACAGATACGCAGTATTTT.

This clonotype was seen a handful of times. The chain links TRBV5-1 to TRBJ2-5, with unresolved D. Per germline, CDR1 SGHRS and CDR2 YFSETQ. The CDR3 runs 14 residues. The V end was cut by 2 bases, the J end by 3 bases, with 11 bases between. The CDR3 protein is CASSFGRAKETQYF. The CDR3 nucleotides are TGCGCCAGCAGCTTTGGTCGAGCGAAAGAGACCCAGTACTTC.

The chain recombines TRBV20-1 with TRBJ2-4; no clear D. V lost 7 bases and J lost 4, with 11 bases in between. This CDR3 contains 12 residues. Germline loops: CDR1 DFQATT, CDR2 SNEGSKA (reference sequence). The CDR3 sequence is CSGAQAKNIQYF. The CDR3 nucleotides are TGCAGTGGGGCGCAAGCGAAAAACATTCAGTACTTC.

The DNA of the CDR3 is TGTGCCAGCAGTGTGCGGGTAATGCAGTACTTC. Residues: CASSVRVMQYF. The chain couples TRBV2 to TRBJ2-5; a possible D gene is TRBD2 (5 bases). Trimming shortened V by 4 bases and J by 11 bases, and 11 bases separated the two germline ends. The CDR3 covers 11 residues. The germline CDR1 and CDR2 sequences are SNHLY and FYNNEI.

This clonotype was detected a few times. The chain is built from TRBV2 and TRBJ2-5, with 7 nucleotides matching TRBD1. CDR1 is SNHLY, CDR2 FYNNEI, per germline. The CDR3 runs 15 residues. The V segment lost 5 bases and the J segment 1 base; nucleotides outside the gene matches: 7. Written as DNA, the CDR3 is TGTGCCAGCAGTCCCGCAGGGGGTTCCCAAGAGACCCAGTACTTC. This sequence encodes CASSPAGGSQETQYF.

This chain connects TRBV4-3 to TRBJ2-1; D might be TRBD2 (6 bases). Looked up from germline, CDR1 is LGHNA and CDR2 is YSLEER. This CDR3 is 17 amino acids long. Trimming shortened V by 0 bases and J by 6 bases, and 18 bases separated the two germline ends. CDR3: CASSQDYPRSSGNEQFF. For the CDR3, the DNA is TGCGCCAGCAGCCAAGATTATCCCCGGAGTAGCGGCAATGAGCAGTTCTTC.

The V gene is TRBV6-5, the J gene TRBJ1-4; tentative D call: TRBD1 (5 bases). CDR1 is MNHEY and CDR2 is SVGAGI in the germline V gene. Trimming shortened V by 0 bases and J by 5 bases, and 10 bases separated the two germline ends. The length of the CDR3 is 15 residues. The CDR3 sequence is CASSYSGGTNEKLFF. DNA for the CDR3: TGTGCCAGCAGTTACTCGGGGGGAACCAATGAAAAACTGTTTTTT.

The chain employs TRBV5-1 and TRBJ2-5; D might be TRBD1 (5 bases). The V and J ends lost 4 bases and 2 bases respectively, with 30 bases between them. Germline values: CDR1 SGHRS, CDR2 YFSETQ. The CDR3 runs to 20 residues. The CDR3 bases are TGCGCCAGCAGCCGACCCCAGGGCCGCCTGGCCCTCTTACCTCAAGAGACCCAGTACTTC. Protein product: CASSRPQGRLALLPQETQYF.